The entry that follows covers one T cell receptor (beta chain) sequence. The antigen is undetermined. TCRdb called the 5' RACE reads again in MiXCR, with one record for every CDR3 protein. The sample consists of roughly 130,000 distinct CDR3 sequences, 15% to 20% of them appearing once. Trimming stripped 0 bases from V and 3 bases from J, with 8 bases between. The CDR3 is 14 residues long. From germline, CDR1 is KGHSH and CDR2 LQKENI. The data belong to a study of T-cell memory formation after mild COVID-19. Study-level findings and limits: Clones that contracted from day 15 to 85 had balanced CD4/CD8; later expanders were CD4+ biased. Pre-infection memory carried some responding clones, suggesting that cross-reactive memory joined.

The TCR sequence derives from an adult woman who had mild COVID-19 (a few samples of this study predate the infection). Cell type and time point are not known. The sample was PBMCs or a T cell subset sorted from them (not recorded which). This sequence joins TRBV18 and TRBJ1-2, with D possibly matching TRBD1 (5 bases). The CDR3: CASSPPPGYYGYTF. The CDR3, as DNA: TGTGCCAGCTCACCACCTCCAGGGTACTATGGCTACACCTTC.